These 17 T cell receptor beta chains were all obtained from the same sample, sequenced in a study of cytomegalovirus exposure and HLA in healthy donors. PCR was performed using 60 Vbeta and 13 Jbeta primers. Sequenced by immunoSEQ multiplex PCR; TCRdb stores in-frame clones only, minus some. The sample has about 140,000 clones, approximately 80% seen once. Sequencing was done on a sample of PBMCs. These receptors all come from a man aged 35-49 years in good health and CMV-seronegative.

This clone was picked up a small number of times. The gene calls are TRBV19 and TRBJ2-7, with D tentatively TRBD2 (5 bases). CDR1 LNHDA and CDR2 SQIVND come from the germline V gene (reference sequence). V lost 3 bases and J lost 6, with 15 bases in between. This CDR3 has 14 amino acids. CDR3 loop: CASSIDSVPREQYF. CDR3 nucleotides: TGTGCCAGTAGTATCGATAGCGTCCCCCGCGAGCAGTACTTC. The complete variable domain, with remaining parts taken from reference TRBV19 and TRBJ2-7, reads DGGITQSPKYLFRKEGQNVTLSCEQNLNHDAMYWYRQDPGQGLRLIYYSQIVNDFQKGDIAEGYSVSREKKESFPLTVTSAQKNPTAFYLCASSIDSVPREQYFGPGTRLTVT.

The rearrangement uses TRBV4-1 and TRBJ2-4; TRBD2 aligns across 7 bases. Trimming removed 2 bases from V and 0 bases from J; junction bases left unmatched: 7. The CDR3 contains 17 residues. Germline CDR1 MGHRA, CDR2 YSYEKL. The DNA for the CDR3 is TGCGCCAGCAGCCAACTCACAGCGGGAATAGCCAAAAACATTCAGTACTTC. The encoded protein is CASSQLTAGIAKNIQYF.

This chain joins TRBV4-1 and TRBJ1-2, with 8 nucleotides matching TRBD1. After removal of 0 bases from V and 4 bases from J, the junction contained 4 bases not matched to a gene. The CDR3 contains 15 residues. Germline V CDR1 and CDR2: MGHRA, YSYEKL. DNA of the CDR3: TGCGCCAGCAGCCAAGAAAACAGGGGGGCCTATGGCTACACCTTC. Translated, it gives CASSQENRGAYGYTF.

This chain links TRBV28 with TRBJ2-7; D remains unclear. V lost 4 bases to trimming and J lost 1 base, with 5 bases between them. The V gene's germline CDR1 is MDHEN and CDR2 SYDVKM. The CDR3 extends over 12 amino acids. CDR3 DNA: TGTGCCAGCAGTTCCCATTCCTACGAGCAGTACTTC. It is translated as CASSSHSYEQYF.

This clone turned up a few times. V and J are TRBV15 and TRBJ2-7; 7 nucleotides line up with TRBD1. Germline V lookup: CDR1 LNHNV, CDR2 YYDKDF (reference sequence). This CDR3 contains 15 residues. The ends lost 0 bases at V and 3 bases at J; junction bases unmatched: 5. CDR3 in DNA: TGTGCCACCAGCAGAGAGACAGGGATAAACTACGAGCAGTACTTC. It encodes CATSRETGINYEQYF.

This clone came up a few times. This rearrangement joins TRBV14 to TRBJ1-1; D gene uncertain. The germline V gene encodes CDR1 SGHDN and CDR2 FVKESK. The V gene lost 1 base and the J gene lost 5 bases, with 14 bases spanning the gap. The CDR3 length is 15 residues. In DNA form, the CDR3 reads TGTGCCAGCAGCCAAGTCGGATATCTGGAGACTGAAGCTTTCTTT. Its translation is CASSQVGYLETEAFF.

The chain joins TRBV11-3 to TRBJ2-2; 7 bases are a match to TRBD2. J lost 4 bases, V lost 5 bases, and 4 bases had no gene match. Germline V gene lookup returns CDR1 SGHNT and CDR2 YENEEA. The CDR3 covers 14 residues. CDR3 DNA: TGTGCCAGCAGCCCCCAGCGGGGCACCGGGGAGCTGTTTTTT. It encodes CASSPQRGTGELFF.

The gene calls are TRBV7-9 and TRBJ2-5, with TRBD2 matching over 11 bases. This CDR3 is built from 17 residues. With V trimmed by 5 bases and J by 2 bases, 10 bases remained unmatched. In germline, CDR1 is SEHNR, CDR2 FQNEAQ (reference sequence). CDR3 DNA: TGTGCCAGCAGCCTTGGACTAGCGGGTCCCTTGCAAGAGACCCAGTACTTC. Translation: CASSLGLAGPLQETQYF. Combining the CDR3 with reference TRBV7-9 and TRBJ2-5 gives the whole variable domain DTGVSQNPRHKITKRGQNVTFRCDPISEHNRLYWYRQTLGQGPEFLTYFQNEAQLEKSRLLSDRFSAERPKGSFSTLEIQRTEQGDSAMYLCASSLGLAGPLQETQYFGPGTRLLVL.

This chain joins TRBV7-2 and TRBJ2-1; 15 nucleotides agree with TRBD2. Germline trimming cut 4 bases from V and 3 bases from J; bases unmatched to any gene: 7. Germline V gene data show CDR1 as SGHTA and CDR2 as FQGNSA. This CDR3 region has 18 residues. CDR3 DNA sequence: TGTGCCAGCAGCTCCGGGACTAGCGGGGGGCGGGGCTACAATGAGCAGTTCTTC. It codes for CASSSGTSGGRGYNEQFF.

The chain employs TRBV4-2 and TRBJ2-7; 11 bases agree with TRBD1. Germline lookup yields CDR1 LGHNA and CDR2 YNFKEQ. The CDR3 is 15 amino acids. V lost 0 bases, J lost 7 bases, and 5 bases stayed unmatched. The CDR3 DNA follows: TGTGCCAGCAGCCAAGATGGGACAGGGGGAAGGGAGCAGTACTTC. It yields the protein CASSQDGTGGREQYF.

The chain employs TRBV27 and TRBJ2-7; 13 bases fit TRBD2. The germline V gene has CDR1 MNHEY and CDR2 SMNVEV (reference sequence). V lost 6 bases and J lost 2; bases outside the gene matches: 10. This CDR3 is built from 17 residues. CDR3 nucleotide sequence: TGTGCCAGCAGGGAGAGTTACGGGACTAGCGGGACCTACGAGCAGTACTTC. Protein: CASRESYGTSGTYEQYF.

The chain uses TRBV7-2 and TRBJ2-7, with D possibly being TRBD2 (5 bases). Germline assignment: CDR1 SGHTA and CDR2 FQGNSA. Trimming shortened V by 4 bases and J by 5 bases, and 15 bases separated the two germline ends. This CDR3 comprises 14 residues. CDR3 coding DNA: TGTGCCAGCAGCTCGGGGATCCTAACCCACGAGCAGTACTTC. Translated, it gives CASSSGILTHEQYF.

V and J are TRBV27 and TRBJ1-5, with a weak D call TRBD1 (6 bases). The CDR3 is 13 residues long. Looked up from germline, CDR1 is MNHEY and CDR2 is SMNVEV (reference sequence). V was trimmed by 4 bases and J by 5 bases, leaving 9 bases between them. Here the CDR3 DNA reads TGTGCCAGCAGTTCGGCAGGGGATCAGCCCCAGCATTTT. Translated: CASSSAGDQPQHF.

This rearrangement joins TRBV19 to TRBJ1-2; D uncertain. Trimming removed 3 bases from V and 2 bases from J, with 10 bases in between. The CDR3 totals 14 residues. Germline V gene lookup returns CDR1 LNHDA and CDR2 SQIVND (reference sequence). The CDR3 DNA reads TGTGCCAGTAGTATTGACAAGCTCAACTATGGCTACACCTTC. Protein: CASSIDKLNYGYTF. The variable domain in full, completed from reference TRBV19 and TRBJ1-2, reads DGGITQSPKYLFRKEGQNVTLSCEQNLNHDAMYWYRQDPGQGLRLIYYSQIVNDFQKGDIAEGYSVSREKKESFPLTVTSAQKNPTAFYLCASSIDKLNYGYTFGSGTRLTVV.

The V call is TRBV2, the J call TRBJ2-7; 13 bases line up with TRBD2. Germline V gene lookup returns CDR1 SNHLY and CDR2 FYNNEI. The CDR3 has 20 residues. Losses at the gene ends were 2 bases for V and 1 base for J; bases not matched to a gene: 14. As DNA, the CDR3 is TGTGCCAGCAGTGAATTAGTTGGTTGGACTAGCGGGAGTACATCCTACGAGCAGTACTTC. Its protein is CASSELVGWTSGSTSYEQYF.

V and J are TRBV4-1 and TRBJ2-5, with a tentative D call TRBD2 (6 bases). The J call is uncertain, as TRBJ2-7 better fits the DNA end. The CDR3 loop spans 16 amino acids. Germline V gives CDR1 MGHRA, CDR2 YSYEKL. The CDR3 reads CASSQEWLANDYEQYF. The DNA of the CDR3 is TGCGCCAGCAGCCAAGAGTGGCTAGCGAATGACTACGAGCAGTACTTC.

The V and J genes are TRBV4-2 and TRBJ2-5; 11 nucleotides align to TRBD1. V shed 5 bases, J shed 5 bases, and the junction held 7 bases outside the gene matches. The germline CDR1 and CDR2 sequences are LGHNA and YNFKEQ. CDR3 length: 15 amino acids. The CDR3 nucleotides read TGTGCCAGCAGCTTCATCCGGGACAGGGGGGAGACCCAGTACTTC. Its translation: CASSFIRDRGETQYF.